This T cell receptor beta chain was observed in a study of regulatory T cells in long-lasting Graves disease. Study at large: Freshly diagnosed Graves' patients had used antithyroid drugs for under 3 months.

Indicated time point: newly diagnosed GD, antithyroid drugs for less than 3 months. From RNA extracted from PBMCs, the TCR library was made. CDR1 is SGHAT, CDR2 FQNNGV, per germline. The CDR3 has 17 residues. The V segment lost 3 bases and the J segment 5 bases; nucleotides outside the gene matches: 8. Building the TCR beta libraries relied on iRepertoire HTBI primers, and CDR3 regions underwent Arm-PCR. Each CDR3 protein is one row after TCRdb ran MiXCR on the multiplex PCR reads. The sample has 620,000 or so distinct CDR3 sequences, 16% seen once. This clonotype has ten or more counts. This sample was also put to use in a study of T cells in Graves' hyperthyroidism and ophthalmopathy. From that report: Exclusion of patients followed from uncontrolled infection, other autoimmune disease, pregnancy or lactation. It was a median 6.5 months before onset that the model predicted ophthalmopathy.

The chain is built from TRBV11-2 and TRBJ2-3; 13 nucleotides line up with TRBD2. The sequences come from peripheral blood mononuclear cells (PBMCs), collected at new diagnosis, from a patient treated with antithyroid drugs. The TCR originated in a woman aged 25 to 39 with Graves disease. The CDR3 is CASSFGTSGKREDTQYF. CDR3 sequence (DNA): TGTGCCAGCAGCTTCGGGACTAGCGGGAAGAGAGAAGATACGCAGTATTTT. The complete variable domain, with remaining parts taken from reference TRBV11-2 and TRBJ2-3, reads EAGVAQSPRYKIIEKRQSVAFWCNPISGHATLYWYQQILGQGPKLLIQFQNNGVVDDSQLPKDRFSAERLKGVDSTLKIQPAKLEDSAVYLCASSFGTSGKREDTQYFGPGTRLTVL.